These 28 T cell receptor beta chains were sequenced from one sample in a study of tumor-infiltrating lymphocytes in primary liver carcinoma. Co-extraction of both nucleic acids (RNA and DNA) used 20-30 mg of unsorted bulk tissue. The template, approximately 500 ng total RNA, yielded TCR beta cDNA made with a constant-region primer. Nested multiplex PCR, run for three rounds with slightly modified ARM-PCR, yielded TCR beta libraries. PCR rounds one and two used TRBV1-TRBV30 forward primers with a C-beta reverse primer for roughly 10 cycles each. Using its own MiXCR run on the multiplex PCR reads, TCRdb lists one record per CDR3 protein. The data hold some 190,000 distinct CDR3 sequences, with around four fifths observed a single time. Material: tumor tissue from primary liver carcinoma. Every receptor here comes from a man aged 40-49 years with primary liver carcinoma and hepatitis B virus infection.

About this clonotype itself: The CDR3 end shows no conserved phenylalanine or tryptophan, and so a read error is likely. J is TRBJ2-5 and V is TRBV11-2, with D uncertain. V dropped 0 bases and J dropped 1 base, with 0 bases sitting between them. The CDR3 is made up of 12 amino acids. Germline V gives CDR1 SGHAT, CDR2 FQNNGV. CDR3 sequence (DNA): TGTGCCAGCAGCTTAGACCAAGAGACCCAGTACTAC. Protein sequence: CASSLDQETQYY.

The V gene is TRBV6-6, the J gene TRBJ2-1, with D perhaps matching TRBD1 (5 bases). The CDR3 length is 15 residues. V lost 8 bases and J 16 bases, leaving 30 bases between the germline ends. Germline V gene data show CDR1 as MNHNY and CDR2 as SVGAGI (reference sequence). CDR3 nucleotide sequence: TGTGCCAGCGGGGAAGGACACCCTTCCTACAATGAGAAATTCTTC. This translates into CASGEGHPSYNEKFF.

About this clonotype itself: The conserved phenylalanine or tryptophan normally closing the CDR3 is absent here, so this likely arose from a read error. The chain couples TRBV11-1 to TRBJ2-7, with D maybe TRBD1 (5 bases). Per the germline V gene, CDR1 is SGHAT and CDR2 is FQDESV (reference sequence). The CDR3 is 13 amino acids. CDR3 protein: CAGREDSGDEQYY. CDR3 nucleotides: TGTGCCGGCAGGGAAGACAGTGGGGACGAGCAGTACTAC.

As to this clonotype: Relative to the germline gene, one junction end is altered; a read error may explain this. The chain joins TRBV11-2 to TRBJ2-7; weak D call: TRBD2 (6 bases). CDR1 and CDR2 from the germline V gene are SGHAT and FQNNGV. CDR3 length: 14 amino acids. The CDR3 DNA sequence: TGTGCCAGGAGCCCTGGAGAAGAGGACTACGGGCAGTACTTC. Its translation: CARSPGEEDYGQYF.

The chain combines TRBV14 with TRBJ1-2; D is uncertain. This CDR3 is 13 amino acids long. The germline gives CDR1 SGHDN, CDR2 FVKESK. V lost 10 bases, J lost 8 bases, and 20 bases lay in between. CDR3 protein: CANNQDLESGYTF. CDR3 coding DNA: TGTGCCAACAACCAAGATTTGGAGTCAGGCTACACCTTC.

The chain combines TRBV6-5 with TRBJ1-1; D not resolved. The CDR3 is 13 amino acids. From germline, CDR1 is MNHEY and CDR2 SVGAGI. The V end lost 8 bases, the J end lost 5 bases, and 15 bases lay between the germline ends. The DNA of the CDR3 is TGTGCCAGCGGATCGGATGAGGAGACTGAAGCTTTCTTT. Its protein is CASGSDEETEAFF.

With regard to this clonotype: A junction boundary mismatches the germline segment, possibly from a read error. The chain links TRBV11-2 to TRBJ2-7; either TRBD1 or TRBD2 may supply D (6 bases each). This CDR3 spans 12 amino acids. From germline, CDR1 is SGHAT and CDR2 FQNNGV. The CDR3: CASIPGGYEHYF. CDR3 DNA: TGCGCCAGCATTCCCGGGGGCTACGAGCATTACTTC.

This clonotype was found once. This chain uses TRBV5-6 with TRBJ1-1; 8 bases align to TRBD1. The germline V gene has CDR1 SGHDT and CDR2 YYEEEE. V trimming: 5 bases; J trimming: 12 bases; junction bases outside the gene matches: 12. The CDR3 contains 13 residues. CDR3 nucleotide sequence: TGTGCCAGCAGTCGAGACAGGGGAGTGGGAACTTTCTTT. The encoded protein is CASSRDRGVGTFF.

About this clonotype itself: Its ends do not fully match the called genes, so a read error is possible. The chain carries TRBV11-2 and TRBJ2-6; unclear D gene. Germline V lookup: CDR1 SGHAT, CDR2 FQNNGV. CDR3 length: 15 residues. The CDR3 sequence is CDSSLDRAGANVLTF. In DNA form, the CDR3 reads TGTGACAGCAGTTTAGACCGGGCTGGGGCCAACGTCCTGACTTTC. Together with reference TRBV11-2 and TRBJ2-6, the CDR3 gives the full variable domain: EAGVAQSPRYKIIEKRQSVAFWCNPISGHATLYWYQQILGQGPKLLIQFQNNGVVDDSQLPKDRFSAERLKGVDSTLKIQPAKLEDSAVYLCDSSLDRAGANVLTFGAGSRLTVL.

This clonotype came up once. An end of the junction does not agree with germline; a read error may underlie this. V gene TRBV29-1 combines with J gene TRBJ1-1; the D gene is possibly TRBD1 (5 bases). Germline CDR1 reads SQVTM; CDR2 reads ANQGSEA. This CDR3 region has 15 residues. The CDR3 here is CSVSAGCGMGTEVSF. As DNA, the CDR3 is TGCAGCGTTTCGGCAGGGTGTGGAATGGGAACTGAAGTTTCCTTC.

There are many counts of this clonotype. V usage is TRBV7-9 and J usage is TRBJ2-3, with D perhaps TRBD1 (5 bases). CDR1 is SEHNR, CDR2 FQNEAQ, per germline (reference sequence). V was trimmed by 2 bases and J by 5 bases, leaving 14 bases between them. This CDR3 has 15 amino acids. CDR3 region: CASSLRRQGLDTQYF. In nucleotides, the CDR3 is TGTGCCAGCAGCTTAAGGCGGCAGGGATTAGATACGCAGTATTTT. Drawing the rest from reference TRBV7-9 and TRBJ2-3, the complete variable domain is DTGVSQNPRHKITKRGQNVTFRCDPISEHNRLYWYRQTLGQGPEFLTYFQNEAQLEKSRLLSDRFSAERPKGSFSTLEIQRTEQGDSAMYLCASSLRRQGLDTQYFGPGTRLTVL.

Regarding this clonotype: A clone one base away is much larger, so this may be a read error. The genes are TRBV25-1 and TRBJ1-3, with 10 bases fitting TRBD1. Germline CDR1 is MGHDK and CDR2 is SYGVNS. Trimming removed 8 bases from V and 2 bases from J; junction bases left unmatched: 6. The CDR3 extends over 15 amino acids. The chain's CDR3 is CASGGDRGTGNTIYF. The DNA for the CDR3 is TGTGCCAGCGGGGGGGACAGGGGCACTGGAAACACCATATATTTT.

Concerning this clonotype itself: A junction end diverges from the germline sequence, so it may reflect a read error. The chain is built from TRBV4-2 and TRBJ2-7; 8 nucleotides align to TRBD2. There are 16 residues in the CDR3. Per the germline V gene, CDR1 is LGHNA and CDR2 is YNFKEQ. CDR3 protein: CASNQDMASGYYEQYF. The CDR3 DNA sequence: TGTGCCAGCAACCAAGATATGGCTAGCGGGTACTACGAGCAGTACTTC.

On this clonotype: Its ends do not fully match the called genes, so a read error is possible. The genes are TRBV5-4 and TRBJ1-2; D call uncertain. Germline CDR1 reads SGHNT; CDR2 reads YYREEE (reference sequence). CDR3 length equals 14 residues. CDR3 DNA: TGTGCCAGCAGCTCGCACATTTCCTCTAGTGGCTACAGCTTC. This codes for CASSSHISSSGYSF.

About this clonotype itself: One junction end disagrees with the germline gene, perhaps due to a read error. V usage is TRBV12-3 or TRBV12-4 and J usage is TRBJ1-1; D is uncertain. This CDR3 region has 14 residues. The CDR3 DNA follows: TGTGCCAGCAGTCCCCCCAGAGCAGGCACTGAAGTTTTCTTT. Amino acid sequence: CASSPPRAGTEVFF.

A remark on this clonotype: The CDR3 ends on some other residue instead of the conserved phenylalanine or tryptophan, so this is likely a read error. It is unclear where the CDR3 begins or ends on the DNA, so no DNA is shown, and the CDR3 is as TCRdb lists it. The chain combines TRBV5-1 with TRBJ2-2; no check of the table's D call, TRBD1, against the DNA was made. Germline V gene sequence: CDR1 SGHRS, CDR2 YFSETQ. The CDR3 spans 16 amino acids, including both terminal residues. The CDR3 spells CASSLHHRMNTGESFL.

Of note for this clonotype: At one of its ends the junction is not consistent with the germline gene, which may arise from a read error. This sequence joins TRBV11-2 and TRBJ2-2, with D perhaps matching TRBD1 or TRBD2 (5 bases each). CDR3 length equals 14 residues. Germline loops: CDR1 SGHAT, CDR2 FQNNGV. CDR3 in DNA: TGTGACAGCAGTACAGACTCGGACACCGGGAAGCTGTTTTTT. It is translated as CDSSTDSDTGKLFF.

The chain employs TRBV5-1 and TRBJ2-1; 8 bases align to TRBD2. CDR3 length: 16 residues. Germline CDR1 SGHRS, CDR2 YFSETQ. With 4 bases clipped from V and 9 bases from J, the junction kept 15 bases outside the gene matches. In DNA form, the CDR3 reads TGCGCCAGCAGCCACTTAGCGGGACCCGATAGGGTTGAGCAGTTCTTC. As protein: CASSHLAGPDRVEQFF.

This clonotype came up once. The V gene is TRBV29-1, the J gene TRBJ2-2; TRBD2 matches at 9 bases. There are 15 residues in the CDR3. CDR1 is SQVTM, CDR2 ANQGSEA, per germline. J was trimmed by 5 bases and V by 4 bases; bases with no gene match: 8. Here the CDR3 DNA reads TGCAGCGTTGGGACTAGCGTGGCGGATACCGGGGAGCTGTTTTTT. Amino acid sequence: CSVGTSVADTGELFF.

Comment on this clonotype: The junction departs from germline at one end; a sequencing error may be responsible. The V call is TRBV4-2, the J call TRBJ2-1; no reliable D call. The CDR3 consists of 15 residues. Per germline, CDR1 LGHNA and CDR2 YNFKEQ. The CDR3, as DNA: TGTGCCAGCAGCCAGGCCTCGCACGGCGGCTATGAGCTGTTCTTC. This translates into CASSQASHGGYELFF.

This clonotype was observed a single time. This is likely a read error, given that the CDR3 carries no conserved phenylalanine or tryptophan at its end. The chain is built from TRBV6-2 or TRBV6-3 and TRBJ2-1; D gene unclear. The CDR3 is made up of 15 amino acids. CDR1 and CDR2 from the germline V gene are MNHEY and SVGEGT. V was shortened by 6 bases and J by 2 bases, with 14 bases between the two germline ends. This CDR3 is CASRPLNGAYNEQFL. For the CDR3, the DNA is TGTGCCAGCAGACCCCTGAACGGAGCCTACAATGAGCAGTTCTTA.

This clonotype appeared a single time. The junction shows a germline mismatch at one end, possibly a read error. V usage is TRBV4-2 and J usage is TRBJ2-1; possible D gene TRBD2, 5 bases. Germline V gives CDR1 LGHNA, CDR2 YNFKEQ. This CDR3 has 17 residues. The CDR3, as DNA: TGTGCCAGCAGCCAAGTTTCAACGGGATATACGGGGAATGAGGAGTTCTTC. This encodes CASSQVSTGYTGNEEFF.

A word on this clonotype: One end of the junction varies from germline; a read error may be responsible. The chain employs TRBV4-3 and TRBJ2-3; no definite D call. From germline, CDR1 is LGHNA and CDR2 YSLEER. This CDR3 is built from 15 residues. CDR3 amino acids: CPSNQDLNTPDTQYF. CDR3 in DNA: TGCCCCAGCAACCAAGATTTAAACACCCCAGATACGCAGTATTTT.

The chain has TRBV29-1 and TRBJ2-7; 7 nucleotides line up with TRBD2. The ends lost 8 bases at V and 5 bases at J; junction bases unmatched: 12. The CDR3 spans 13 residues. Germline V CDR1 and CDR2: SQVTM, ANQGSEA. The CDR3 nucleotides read TGCAGCAGGCGAGTAGTGGGAGGGCACGAGCAGTACTTC. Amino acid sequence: CSRRVVGGHEQYF.

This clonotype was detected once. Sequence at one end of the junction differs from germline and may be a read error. CDR3 bases: TGCGCCAGCAACCAAGATCAAGGCAGGAGCCCCTCTCGTGAGCAGTTCTTC. Amino acids: CASNQDQGRSPSREQFF. The V call is TRBV4-1, the J call TRBJ2-1; D ambiguous. Looked up from germline, CDR1 is MGHRA and CDR2 is YSYEKL. The CDR3 has 17 amino acids.

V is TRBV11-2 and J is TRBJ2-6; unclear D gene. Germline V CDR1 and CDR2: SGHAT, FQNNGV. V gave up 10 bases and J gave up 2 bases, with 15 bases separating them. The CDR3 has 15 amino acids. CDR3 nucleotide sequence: TGTGCCACCCAGCGCCCGCATCCTGGGGCCAACGTCCTGACTTTC. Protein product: CATQRPHPGANVLTF.

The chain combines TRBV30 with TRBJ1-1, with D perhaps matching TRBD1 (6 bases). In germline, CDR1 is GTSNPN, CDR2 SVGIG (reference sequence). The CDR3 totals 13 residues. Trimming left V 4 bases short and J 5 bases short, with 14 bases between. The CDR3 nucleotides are TGTGCCTGGAACCTCTTAAGGGGGACTGAAGCTTTCTTT. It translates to CAWNLLRGTEAFF. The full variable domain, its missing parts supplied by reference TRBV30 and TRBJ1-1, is SQTIHQWPATLVQPVGSPLSLECTVEGTSNPNLYWYRQAAGRGLQLLFYSVGIGQISSEVPQNLSASRPQDRQFILSSKKLLLSDSGFYLCAWNLLRGTEAFFGQGTRLTVV.

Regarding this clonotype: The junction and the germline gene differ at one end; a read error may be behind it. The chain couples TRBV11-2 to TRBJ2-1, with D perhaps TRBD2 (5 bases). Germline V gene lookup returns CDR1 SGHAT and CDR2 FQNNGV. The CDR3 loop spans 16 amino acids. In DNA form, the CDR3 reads TGTACCAGCAACTTAGATCGTTTAGCGTTAGGCGATGAGCAGTTCTTC. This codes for CTSNLDRLALGDEQFF.